This entry lists 3 T cell receptor beta chains sequenced from one sample in a study of cytotoxic CD8 clonotypes in ibrutinib-treated CLL. Clones were read by immunoSEQ multiplex PCR, and TCRdb kept only the in-frame ones, dropping some. Of around 29,000 clones detected, roughly 69% appear once; the ten largest clones hold roughly 51%. The specimen was PBMCs, collected after 24 months of ibrutinib treatment. The receptors derive from a human donor with chronic lymphocytic leukemia.

This clone was seen a single time. The chain combines TRBV6-4 with TRBJ2-2; D is possibly TRBD1 or TRBD2 (5 bases each). CDR1 and CDR2 from the germline V gene are MRHNA and SNTAGT. Trimming stripped 5 bases from V and 5 bases from J, with 21 bases between. The CDR3 runs 17 residues. DNA of the CDR3: TGTGCCAGCAGTCCTTCGCTAGCTTCATGGACAACCGGGGAGCTGTTTTTT. Its translation: CASSPSLASWTTGELFF.

This chain joins TRBV27 and TRBJ2-7, with D perhaps matching TRBD1 or TRBD2 (6 bases each). Per germline, CDR1 MNHEY and CDR2 SMNVEV (reference sequence). Trimming shortened V by 10 bases and J by 1 base, and 14 bases separated the two germline ends. The CDR3 runs to 13 residues. The CDR3 bases are TGTGCCACGTCGGTAGGGGGGTCCTACGAGCAGTACTTC. Translating it yields CATSVGGSYEQYF.

CDR3 amino acids: CASSLKSDTQYF. The CDR3 DNA reads TGCGCCAGCAGCTTAAAGTCAGATACGCAGTATTTT. The rearrangement links TRBV5-1 to TRBJ2-3; D gene ambiguous. Germline values: CDR1 SGHRS, CDR2 YFSETQ. CDR3 size: 12 residues. The ends were cut back, 2 bases at V and 4 bases at J, with 5 bases in the middle.